This T cell receptor (beta chain) stems from a study of cytomegalovirus exposure and HLA in healthy donors. The germline gives CDR1 MDHEN, CDR2 SYDVKM. V lost 7 bases and J lost 4; bases outside the gene matches: 7. The CDR3 runs to 14 residues. This clone has just one count. Data came from immunoSEQ multiplex PCR; TCRdb stores just in-frame clones and leaves some out. The sample records about 200,000 clones, about 91% being singletons. The sequenced sample consisted of PBMCs. The receptor comes from a woman aged 18-29 years in good health and CMV-seronegative. The rearrangement uses TRBV28 and TRBJ2-7, with 10 bases matching TRBD2. CDR3 nucleotides: TGTGCCAGCACTAGCGGGAGAAGTGGTTACGAGCAGTACTTC. Its protein product is CASTSGRSGYEQYF.